This is a list of T cell receptor beta chains from one sample in a study of cytomegalovirus exposure and HLA in healthy donors. Using immunoSEQ multiplex PCR, the repertoire was profiled, and TCRdb retains in-frame clones only, with some absent. Counted here are some 170,000 clones, roughly 85% occurring once; the ten biggest clones make up around 1.9%. Material: PBMCs. Every receptor here comes from a man aged 40-50 years in good health and CMV-seronegative. Both conserved end residues are part of each CDR3. Each record gives: clone size, V gene, J gene, D gene, CDR3 protein, CDR3 DNA. D genes are given only for firm matches. Rows give clone size only sometimes, using once, few, many, or a class for an expanded clone.

-	TRBV7-6	TRBJ2-3	TRBD1	CASSRGQPISTDTQYF	TGTGCCAGCAGCCGGGGACAGCCGATAAGCACAGATACGCAGTATTTT
-	TRBV6-6	TRBJ1-2	-	CATKGAGRSNYGYTF	TGTGCCACCAAAGGGGCGGGACGTTCTAACTATGGCTACACCTTC
-	TRBV4-3	TRBJ2-3	-	CASSPLLSPDTQYF	TGCGCCAGCAGCCCGTTACTTTCACCAGATACGCAGTATTTT
-	TRBV4-3	TRBJ1-4	-	CASSQDAGARGEKLFF	TGCGCCAGCAGCCAAGACGCCGGGGCGAGGGGGGAAAAACTGTTTTTT
-	TRBV11-3	TRBJ2-1	TRBD2	CASSARSGSSYNEQFF	TGTGCCAGCAGCGCGCGTAGCGGGAGCTCCTACAATGAGCAGTTCTTC
-	TRBV18	TRBJ2-7	TRBD1	CASSLGQGTHYEQYF	TGTGCCAGCTCACTAGGACAGGGAACTCACTACGAGCAGTACTTC
-	TRBV6-5	TRBJ2-2	TRBD2	CASSYLSGRAPGELFF	TGTGCCAGCAGTTACTTGTCAGGGAGGGCCCCCGGGGAGCTGTTTTTT
-	TRBV5-5	TRBJ2-5	TRBD1	CASSSRHRDRVLQETQYF	TGTGCCAGCAGCTCCAGACACCGGGACAGAGTACTCCAGGAGACCCAGTACTTC
-	TRBV7-2	TRBJ2-7	TRBD2	CASSSPTGGAEQYF	TGTGCCAGCAGCTCGCCCACGGGAGGGGCCGAGCAGTACTTC
few	TRBV9	TRBJ2-7	TRBD2	CASSAGLAGEQYF	TGTGCCAGCAGCGCCGGACTAGCGGGAGAGCAGTACTTC
-	TRBV5-6	TRBJ1-2	-	CASSSTGEGSYGYTF	TGTGCCAGCAGCTCCACCGGAGAGGGCAGCTATGGCTACACCTTC
once	TRBV27	TRBJ2-2	-	CASSGQGSGTGELFF	TGTGCCAGCAGTGGGCAGGGCAGTGGTACCGGGGAGCTGTTTTTT
-	TRBV11-3	TRBJ2-5	-	CASSLGGEETQYF	TGTGCCAGCAGCTTAGGAGGCGAAGAGACCCAGTACTTC
few	TRBV11-2	TRBJ1-2	TRBD1	CASSPRTGGSYTF	TGTGCCAGCAGCCCACGGACAGGGGGATCCTACACCTTC
-	TRBV11-2	TRBJ1-3	-	CASSFTGNTIYF	TGTGCCAGCAGCTTTACTGGAAACACCATATATTTT
-	TRBV5-4	TRBJ2-7	TRBD1	CASSRGGGYEQYF	TGTGCCAGCAGCCGAGGGGGCGGGTACGAGCAGTACTTC
-	TRBV28	TRBJ1-2	TRBD1	CASSPYRGRSDYGYTF	TGTGCCAGCAGCCCGTACAGGGGAAGGAGTGACTATGGCTACACCTTC
-	TRBV7-2	TRBJ2-1	TRBD2	CASGREGFF	TGTGCCAGCGGGCGGGAGGGGTTCTTC
-	TRBV28	TRBJ2-1	TRBD2	CASSFGLAGANEQFF	TGTGCCAGCAGTTTTGGGCTAGCGGGAGCCAATGAGCAGTTCTTC
-	TRBV4-1	TRBJ1-2	TRBD1	CASSQGDRAYGYTF	TGCGCCAGCAGCCAAGGGGACAGAGCCTATGGCTACACCTTC
-	TRBV15	TRBJ1-2	-	CATSRQLGGYTF	TGTGCCACCAGCAGACAACTCGGGGGCTACACCTTC
-	TRBV7-2	TRBJ1-5	-	CASSVSGHGSQPQHF	TGTGCCAGCAGCGTATCAGGGCATGGAAGTCAGCCCCAGCATTTT
few	TRBV30	TRBJ2-5	-	CAWTLDRTQYF	TGTGCCTGGACCCTGGACAGGACCCAGTACTTC
-	TRBV7-9	TRBJ1-2	-	CASSTIPPGNYGYTF	TGTGCCAGCAGCACCATCCCCCCCGGGAACTATGGCTACACCTTC
-	TRBV30	TRBJ1-1	-	CASQKSRDTEAFF	TGTGCCTCCCAGAAAAGCAGGGACACTGAAGCTTTCTTT
-	TRBV21-1	TRBJ2-1	-	CASSEKGSGRHTDEQFF	TGTGCCAGCAGCGAAAAGGGTAGCGGGAGGCACACGGATGAGCAGTTCTTC
-	TRBV18	TRBJ2-5	TRBD2	CASSGSSGRVSGETQYF	TGTGCCAGCTCCGGGTCGAGCGGGAGAGTTTCTGGGGAGACCCAGTACTTC
few	TRBV7-9	TRBJ1-4	-	CSSSLATTGSDEKLFF	TGTTCCAGCAGCTTAGCGACTACAGGGTCGGACGAAAAACTGTTTTTT
-	TRBV6-1	TRBJ1-3	TRBD1	CASRGTAGNTIYF	TGTGCCAGCAGGGGGACAGCTGGAAACACCATATATTTT
-	TRBV5-6	TRBJ1-1	TRBD1	CASSWATGGNTEAFF	TGTGCCAGCAGCTGGGCGACAGGGGGGAACACTGAAGCTTTCTTT